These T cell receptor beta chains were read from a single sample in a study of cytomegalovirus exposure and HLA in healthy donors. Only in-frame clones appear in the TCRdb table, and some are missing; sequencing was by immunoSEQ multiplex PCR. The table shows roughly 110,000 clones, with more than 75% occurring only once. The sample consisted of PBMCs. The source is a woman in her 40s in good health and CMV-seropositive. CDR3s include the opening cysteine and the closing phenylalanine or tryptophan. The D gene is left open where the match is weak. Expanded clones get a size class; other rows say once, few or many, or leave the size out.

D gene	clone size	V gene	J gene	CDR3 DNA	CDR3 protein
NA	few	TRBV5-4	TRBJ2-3	TGTGCCAGCAGCTGGGGGCTAGCGGTAACAGATACGCAGTATTTT	CASSWGLAVTDTQYF
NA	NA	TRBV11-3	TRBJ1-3	TGTGCCAGCGGCAGGTTGGGCACCATATATTTT	CASGRLGTIYF
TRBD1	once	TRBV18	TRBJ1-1	TGTGCCAGCTCACCACCGGACAGGGCAGAAGCTTTCTTT	CASSPPDRAEAFF
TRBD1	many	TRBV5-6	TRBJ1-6	TGTGCCAGCAGCTTTACAGGGGGGTCACCCCTCCACTTT	CASSFTGGSPLHF
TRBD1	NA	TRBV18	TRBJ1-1	TGTGCCAGCTCCCACGGAGGGACCCGGCAGGGGGCGCGTACTGAAGCTTTCTTT	CASSHGGTRQGARTEAFF
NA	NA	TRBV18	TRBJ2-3	TGTGCCAGCTCACCGCGACACACAGATACGCAGTATTTT	CASSPRHTDTQYF
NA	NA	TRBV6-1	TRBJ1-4	TGTGCCAGCAGTGAAGACACCCTCTCTCAAAAACTGTTTTTT	CASSEDTLSQKLFF
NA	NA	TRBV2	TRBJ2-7	TGTGCCAGCAGGGAAGACAGTTACGAGCAGTACTTC	CASREDSYEQYF
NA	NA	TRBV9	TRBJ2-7	TGTGCCAGCAGCGTCTTTTCAGGGTCGATCTACGAGCAGTACTTC	CASSVFSGSIYEQYF
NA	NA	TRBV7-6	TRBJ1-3	TGTGCCAGCAGCTTAGCTGGAGTCCAATCTGGAAACACCATATATTTT	CASSLAGVQSGNTIYF
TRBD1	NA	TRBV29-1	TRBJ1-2	TGCAGCGTAACCCGACAGGGAATAGATGGCTACACCTTC	CSVTRQGIDGYTF
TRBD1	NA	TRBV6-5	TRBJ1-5	TGTGCCAGCAGTTTACAGGGGAAACAGCCCCAGCATTTT	CASSLQGKQPQHF
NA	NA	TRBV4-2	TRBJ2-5	TGTGCCAGCAGCCAGGAACCAGGGCGGCAAGAGACCCAGTACTTC	CASSQEPGRQETQYF
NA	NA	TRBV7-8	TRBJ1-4	TGTGCCAGCAGCCCCGACAGGTGGAATGAAAAACTGTTTTTT	CASSPDRWNEKLFF
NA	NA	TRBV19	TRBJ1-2	TGTGCCAGTAGTATCAGGGGAGAGTATGGCTACACCTTC	CASSIRGEYGYTF
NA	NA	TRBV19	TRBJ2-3	TGTGCCAGTAGCGGAACCGGGACAAATGGCAGGGATACGCAGTATTTT	CASSGTGTNGRDTQYF
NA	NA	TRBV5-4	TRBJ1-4	TGTGCCAGCAGCTCCCCGGGAGCAGGGAATGAAAAACTGTTTTTT	CASSSPGAGNEKLFF
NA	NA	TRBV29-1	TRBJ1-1	TGCAGCGTTTCCAACCTCCAGGGAGGCTACACTGAAGCTTTCTTT	CSVSNLQGGYTEAFF
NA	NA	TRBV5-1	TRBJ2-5	TGCGCCAGCACCCGACTAGCAGGGGAAGACACCCAGTACTTC	CASTRLAGEDTQYF
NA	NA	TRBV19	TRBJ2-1	TGTGCCAGTAGTATCTCGACAGGGAGGTGGGGCGAGCAGTTCTTC	CASSISTGRWGEQFF
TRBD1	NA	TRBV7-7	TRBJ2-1	TGTGCCAGCAGCCCGGGGACAGGGGACAATGAGCAGTTCTTC	CASSPGTGDNEQFF
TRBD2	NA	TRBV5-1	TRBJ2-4	TGCGCCAGCAGCTTGGGCCCAGCGGGGGCCGGAAACATTCAGTACTTC	CASSLGPAGAGNIQYF
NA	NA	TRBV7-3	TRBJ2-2	TGTGCCAGCAGCCTCCCCCCCGGGGAGCTGTTTTTT	CASSLPPGELFF
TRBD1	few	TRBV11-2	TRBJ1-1	TGTGCCAGCAGCACCAACAGGGGCCGGGCTGAAGCTTTCTTT	CASSTNRGRAEAFF
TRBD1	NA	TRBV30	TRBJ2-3	TGTGCCTGGGACAGGGTCACAGATACGCAGTATTTT	CAWDRVTDTQYF
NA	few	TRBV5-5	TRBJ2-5	TGTGCCAGCAGCTTCGCTCAGGGGAAAGAGACCCAGTACTTC	CASSFAQGKETQYF
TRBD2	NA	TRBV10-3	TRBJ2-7	TGTGCCATCAGCCGTAACCCTAAAGCGGGGCAAATCTCCTACGAGCAGTACTTC	CAISRNPKAGQISYEQYF
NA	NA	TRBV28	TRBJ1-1	TGTGCCAGCAGTTTTGGGGGCATGAACACTGAAGCTTTCTTT	CASSFGGMNTEAFF
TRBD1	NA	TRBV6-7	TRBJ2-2	TGTGCCAGCAGGGGACAGGAGACCACCGGGGAGCTGTTTTTT	CASRGQETTGELFF
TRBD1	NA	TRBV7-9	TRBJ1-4	TGTGCCAGCAGCTTAGACAGGGGTGAAAAACTGTTTTTT	CASSLDRGEKLFF
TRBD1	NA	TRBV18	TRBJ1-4	TGTGCCACCCGACCACAGGGGATTAATGAAAAACTGTTTTTT	CATRPQGINEKLFF
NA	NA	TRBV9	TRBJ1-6	TGTGCCAGCAGCGACCCGGATTCACCCCTCCACTTT	CASSDPDSPLHF
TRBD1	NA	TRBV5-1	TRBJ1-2	TGCGCCAGCAGCCCAGGACAGGGCACGGGCTACACCTTC	CASSPGQGTGYTF
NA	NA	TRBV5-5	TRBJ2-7	TGTGCCAGCAGCTTTCGGGTGGGCAGCGGATACGAGCAGTACTTC	CASSFRVGSGYEQYF
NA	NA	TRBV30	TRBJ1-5	TGTGCTTGGAAACCCGGGACATTTAGCAATCAGCCCCAGCATTTT	CAWKPGTFSNQPQHF
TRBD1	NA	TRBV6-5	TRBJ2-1	TGTGCCAGCAGTTATCCCGAGACAGGGTACCTGGATGAGCAGTTCTTC	CASSYPETGYLDEQFF
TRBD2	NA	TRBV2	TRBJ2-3	TGTGCCAGCAGTGAAGGGGCTAGCGGGGGGAGAACAGATACGCAGTATTTT	CASSEGASGGRTDTQYF
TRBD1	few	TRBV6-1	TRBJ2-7	TGTGCCAGCAGTGAGAGCCGACGACAGGGGGTCTCCTACGAGCAGTACTTC	CASSESRRQGVSYEQYF
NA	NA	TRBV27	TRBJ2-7	TGTGCCAGCATTCTGGGACTGCCCAACGAGCAGTACTTC	CASILGLPNEQYF
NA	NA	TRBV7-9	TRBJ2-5	TGTGCCAGCAGCCTGTCAGGGCATCAAGAGACCCAGTACTTC	CASSLSGHQETQYF
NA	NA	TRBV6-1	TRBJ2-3	TGTGCCAGCAGTGAAACATTAACGCGAGGGGATACGCAGTATTTT	CASSETLTRGDTQYF
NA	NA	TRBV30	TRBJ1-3	TGTGCCTGGAGACCGGGGACAAATTCTGGAAACACCATATATTTT	CAWRPGTNSGNTIYF
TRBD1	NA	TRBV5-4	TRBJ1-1	TGTGCCAGCAGCGCCGGGACAGGGAACACTGAAGCTTTCTTT	CASSAGTGNTEAFF
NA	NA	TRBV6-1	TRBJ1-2	TGTGCCAGCAGTGATAACACAATCGTCGGCTACACCTTC	CASSDNTIVGYTF